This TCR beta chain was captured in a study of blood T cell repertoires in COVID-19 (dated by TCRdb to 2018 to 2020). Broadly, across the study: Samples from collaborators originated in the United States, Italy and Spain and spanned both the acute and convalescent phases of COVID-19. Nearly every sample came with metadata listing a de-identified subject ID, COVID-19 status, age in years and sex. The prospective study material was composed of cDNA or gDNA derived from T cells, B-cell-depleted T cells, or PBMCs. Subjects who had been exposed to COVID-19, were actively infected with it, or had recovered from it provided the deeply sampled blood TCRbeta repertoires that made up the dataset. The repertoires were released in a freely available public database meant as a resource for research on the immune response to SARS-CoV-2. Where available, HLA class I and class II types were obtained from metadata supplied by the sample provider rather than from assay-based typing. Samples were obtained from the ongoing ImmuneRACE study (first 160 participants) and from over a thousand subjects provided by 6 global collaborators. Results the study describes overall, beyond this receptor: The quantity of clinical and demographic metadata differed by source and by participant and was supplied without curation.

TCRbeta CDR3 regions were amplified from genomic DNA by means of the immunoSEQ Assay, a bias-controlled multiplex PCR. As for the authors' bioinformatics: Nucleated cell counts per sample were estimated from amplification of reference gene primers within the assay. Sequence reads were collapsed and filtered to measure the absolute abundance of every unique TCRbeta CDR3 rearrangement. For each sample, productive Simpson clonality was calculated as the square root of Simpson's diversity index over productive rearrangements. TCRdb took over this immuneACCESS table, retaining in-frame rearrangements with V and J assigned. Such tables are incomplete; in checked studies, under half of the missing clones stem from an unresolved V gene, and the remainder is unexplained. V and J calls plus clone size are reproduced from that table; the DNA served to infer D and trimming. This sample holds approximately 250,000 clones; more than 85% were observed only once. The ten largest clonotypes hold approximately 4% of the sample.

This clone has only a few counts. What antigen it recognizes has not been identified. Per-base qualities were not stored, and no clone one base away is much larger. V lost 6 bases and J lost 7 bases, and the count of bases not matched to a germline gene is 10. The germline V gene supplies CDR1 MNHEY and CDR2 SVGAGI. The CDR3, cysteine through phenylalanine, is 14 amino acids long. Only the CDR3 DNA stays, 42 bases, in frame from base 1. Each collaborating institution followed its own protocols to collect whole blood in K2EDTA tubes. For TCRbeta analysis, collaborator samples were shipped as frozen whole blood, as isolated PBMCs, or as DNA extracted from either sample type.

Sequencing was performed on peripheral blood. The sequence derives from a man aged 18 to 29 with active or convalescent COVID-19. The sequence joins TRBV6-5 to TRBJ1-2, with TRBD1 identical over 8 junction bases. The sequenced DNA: TGTGCCAGCAGGCCCATCGACAGGGGAGGTGGCTACACCTTC. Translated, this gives CASRPIDRGGGYTF.